A single sample is the source of the 5 T cell receptor beta chains below, sequenced in a study of cytomegalovirus exposure and HLA in healthy donors. A multiplex PCR was run with 60 Vbeta primers and 13 Jbeta primers. Repertoires were generated with immunoSEQ multiplex PCR, while TCRdb's copy carries only in-frame clones and drops some. The sample holds under 200,000 clones, approximately 77% seen once. Sequenced input: PBMCs. Source of these receptors: a male donor in good health and CMV-seronegative.

The chain joins TRBV11-3 to TRBJ1-1; weak D call: TRBD1 (5 bases). Germline CDR1 is SGHNT and CDR2 is YENEEA. The CDR3 loop spans 16 amino acids. V shed 5 bases and J shed 3 bases, with 19 bases lying between them. The CDR3 protein is CASSGEKRGPDTEAFF. The CDR3 nucleotides are TGTGCCAGCAGCGGAGAGAAGCGGGGCCCCGACACTGAAGCTTTCTTT.

A single count supports this clone. The chain has TRBV30 and TRBJ2-5, with a tentative D call TRBD1 (5 bases). Judging by the DNA end, TRBJ2-7 fits better; the J call may be wrong. In germline, CDR1 is GTSNPN, CDR2 SVGIG (reference sequence). The CDR3 spans 13 residues. The DNA for the CDR3 is TGTGCCTGGAGTGCGGACACCTACTACGAGCAGTACTTC. Its protein product is CAWSADTYYEQYF.

The chain employs TRBV20-1 and TRBJ2-5, with a possible D match to TRBD1 (6 bases). Germline V lookup: CDR1 DFQATT, CDR2 SNEGSKA (reference sequence). V lost 5 bases and J 5 bases, leaving 9 bases between the germline ends. The CDR3 has 11 residues. CDR3 amino acids: CSARTGETQYF. As DNA, the CDR3 is TGCAGTGCTCGTACAGGGGAGACCCAGTACTTC.

This chain connects TRBV27 to TRBJ2-7, with a possible D match to TRBD1 (6 bases). CDR1 and CDR2 (germline): MNHEY, SMNVEV (reference sequence). V lost 2 bases and J lost 1, with 15 bases in between. This CDR3 has 16 residues. CDR3: CASSLLPGVYSYEQYF. In DNA, the CDR3 is TGTGCCAGCAGTTTACTTCCAGGGGTTTATTCCTACGAGCAGTACTTC.

The chain has TRBV5-1 and TRBJ2-3, with 9 bases matching TRBD2. V lost 4 bases, J lost 9 bases, and 6 bases stayed unmatched. CDR1 and CDR2 from the germline V gene are SGHRS and YFSETQ. The CDR3 totals 13 residues. CDR3 loop: CASSPLTSGTQYF. The CDR3 DNA sequence: TGCGCCAGCAGCCCCCTGACTAGCGGCACGCAGTATTTT.